This record concerns one TCR beta chain sequence. Its specificity is not known. These data originate in a study of shared clonotypes between healthy human individuals. Whole-study findings and limits: Naive subsets tended to show greater estimated richness than memory subsets.

V was trimmed by 4 bases and J by 9 bases, leaving 13 bases between them. This CDR3 spans 12 amino acids. CDR1 and CDR2 (germline): SGHTS, YDEGEE. Repertoires were generated with immunoSEQ multiplex PCR, while TCRdb's copy carries only in-frame clones and drops some. The sample has nearly 1 million clones, about 80% seen once. The specimen was memory CD4+ T cells sorted from blood. Subset specified: CD45RA-negative fraction. The rearrangement uses TRBV5-8 and TRBJ1-1; TRBD1 might be the D (5 bases). The sequence was collected from a man between 18 and 35 years old in good health. The CDR3 coding sequence is TGTGCCAGCAGCCAAACAGGAATTAAAGCTTTCTTT. It codes for CASSQTGIKAFF.